This T cell receptor beta chain was recovered during a study of T-cell reconstitution after alpha-beta-depleted transplantation in children. Germline V gene sequence: CDR1 SGHTA, CDR2 FQGTGA. CDR3 length equals 12 residues. V lost 4 bases to trimming and J lost 8 bases, with 10 bases between them. Using unique molecular identifiers, the investigators prepared the TCRbeta library. From the PCR reads, TCRdb called clonotypes with MiXCR, one entry per CDR3 protein. This sample has 440,000 or so distinct CDR3 sequences, with roughly 44% found just once. This sample comprised PBMCs, obtained before TCRalphabeta/CD19-depleted stem cell transplant. This clonotype was sampled from a girl aged 2-10 years with aplastic anemia, due to receive a stem cell transplant. The chain carries TRBV7-3 and TRBJ2-3; the D call may be TRBD1 or TRBD2 (5 bases each). The CDR3 sequence is CASSSPGGTQYF. The DNA of the CDR3 is TGTGCCAGCAGCTCACCTGGGGGTACGCAGTATTTT.